The count of the clone carrying this T cell receptor beta chain is one. Its target is not known. This entry belongs to a study of spatial heterogeneity in lung cancer. Whole-study context: Each time, sequencing found more beta-chain sequences than alpha-chain sequences. Study-wide results and caveats: There were more appearances of ubiquitous expanded tumor TCRs in blood at resection than at follow-up.

Documented time point: blood at routine non-recurrence follow-up after resection. Between the trimmed V and J ends, which lost 1 base and 5 bases, there was a span of 9 bases. CDR1 is SEHNR and CDR2 is FQNEAQ in the germline V gene (reference sequence). The CDR3 loop spans 15 amino acids. TCRdb reanalysed the 5' RACE reads using MiXCR and keeps one entry per CDR3 protein. The sample records around 100,000 distinct CDR3 sequences, 10% to 12% being singletons. The rearrangement joins TRBV7-9 to TRBJ1-6; the D is unclear. The clonotype originates from a female donor with early-stage non-small cell lung cancer. The sequences come from PBMCs, collected at follow-up. CDR3 sequence (DNA): TGTGCCAGCAGCTTAGGGATGCTCGATAATTCACCCCTCCACTTT. Protein sequence: CASSLGMLDNSPLHF.